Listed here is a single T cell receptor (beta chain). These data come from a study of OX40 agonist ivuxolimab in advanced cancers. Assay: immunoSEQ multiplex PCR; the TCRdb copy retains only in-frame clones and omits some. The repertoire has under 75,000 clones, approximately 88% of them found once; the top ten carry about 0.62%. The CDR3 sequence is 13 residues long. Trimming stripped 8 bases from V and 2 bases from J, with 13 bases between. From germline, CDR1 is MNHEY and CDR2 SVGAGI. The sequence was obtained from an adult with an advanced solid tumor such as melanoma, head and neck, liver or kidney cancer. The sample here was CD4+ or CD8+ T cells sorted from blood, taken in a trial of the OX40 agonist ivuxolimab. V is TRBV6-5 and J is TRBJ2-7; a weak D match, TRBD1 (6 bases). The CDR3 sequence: CASRLQGTYEQYF. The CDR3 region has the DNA TGTGCCAGCCGGCTACAGGGAACCTACGAGCAGTACTTC.